This entry describes one TCR beta chain. Its antigen is as yet unknown. The source of the sample is a study of cytomegalovirus exposure and HLA in healthy donors. Study information: A previous analysis identified about 110 million unique TCR beta sequences derived from some 170 million T cells. Study observations and caveats: According to reports, the classifier identified cytomegalovirus status with high specificity and sensitivity.

This CDR3 spans 13 amino acids. Germline CDR1 SGHTA, CDR2 FQGTGA. V was cut by 3 bases and J by 4 bases, with 6 bases left in between. Use of 60 Vbeta and 13 Jbeta primers characterized the PCR. The method was immunoSEQ multiplex PCR; TCRdb's version includes in-frame clones alone and lacks a portion of them. The sample has roughly 60,000 clones, around two thirds seen once; the top ten hold approximately 19%. This clonotype was sampled from a woman aged 55-70 years in good health and CMV-seropositive. The chain links TRBV7-3 to TRBJ1-4; no definite D call. The specimen was PBMCs. The CDR3 DNA reads TGTGCCAGCAGCTTTACAGTTAATGAAAAACTGTTTTTT. Translating it yields CASSFTVNEKLFF.